The present entry profiles one T cell receptor (beta chain) with its context. This record belongs to a study of blood T cell repertoires in COVID-19. Background on the study: COVID-19 samples, acute and convalescent, were from the United States, Italy and Spain. T cells, B-cell-depleted T cells, or PBMCs provided the cDNA or gDNA that served as material.

Data came from immunoSEQ multiplex PCR; TCRdb stores just in-frame clones and leaves some out. The top ten hold around 1.3% of the sample, which has 150,000 to 200,000 clones, roughly 87% seen once. Participants reported their clinical history, and cohort assignment relied on those reports. Trimming shortened V by 5 bases and J by 2 bases, and 15 bases separated the two germline ends. CDR3 size: 16 residues. CDR1 and CDR2 (germline): SGHTA, FQGNSA. What was sequenced was PBMCs or T cells enriched from blood (not recorded which). The J gene is TRBJ2-2, the V gene TRBV7-2; the D is unclear. The clonotype originates from a human donor with acute COVID-19. The donor label of this sample is uncertain. CDR3 protein: CASSAFPVRNTGELFF. CDR3 DNA: TGTGCCAGCAGCGCTTTCCCGGTCCGCAACACCGGGGAGCTGTTTTTT. The variable domain in full, completed from reference TRBV7-2 and TRBJ2-2, reads GAGVSQSPSNKVTEKGKDVELRCDPISGHTALYWYRQSLGQGLEFLIYFQGNSAPDKSGLPSDRFSAERTGGSVSTLTIQRTQQEDSAVYLCASSAFPVRNTGELFFGEGSRLTVL.